The following is a T cell receptor beta chain sequence with its context. Its antigen remains unidentified. These data belong to a study of cytomegalovirus exposure and HLA in healthy donors. The study's findings and limits: About 87% or about 30% of the time was how often most TCR beta V segments were productive, according to an earlier analysis.

Primers: 60 Vbeta forward and 13 Jbeta reverse. Method: immunoSEQ multiplex PCR; TCRdb's copy keeps in-frame clones and lacks some. Among 150,000 to 250,000 clones listed, approximately 85% were seen once. The material sequenced was PBMCs. The clonotype originates from a woman aged 45-65 years in good health and CMV-seronegative.

The DNA for the CDR3 is TGTGCCAGCAGCCGACAGGGAAAACCGAATGGCTACACCTTC. This gives the protein CASSRQGKPNGYTF. The chain recombines TRBV6-5 with TRBJ1-2; TRBD1 matches at 7 bases. Germline V gene data show CDR1 as MNHEY and CDR2 as SVGAGI. V trimming: 6 bases; J trimming: 6 bases; junction bases outside the gene matches: 10. There are 14 residues in the CDR3.